The T cell receptor (beta chain) under discussion was sequenced for a study of blood T cells in healthy people across ages. Broader study findings: TCR beta diversity, measured per million T cells, fell in a roughly linear way with age.

This CDR3 spans 14 amino acids. From germline, CDR1 is SGHRS and CDR2 YFSETQ. V lost 1 base, J lost 6 bases, and 11 bases lay in between. Concerning this clonotype itself: No antigen is known for it.

Then a second PCR, running roughly 7 to 12 cycles, was carried out with a sample-barcoded 5' primer and a J-beta primer mix. TCRdb reprocessed the 5' RACE reads with MiXCR, giving one entry per CDR3 protein. The data hold 1.5 million to 2 million distinct CDR3 sequences, with just under 50% observed a single time. The source is a woman aged 40 to 50 in good health. V and J are TRBV5-1 and TRBJ2-1; a possible D gene is TRBD1 (5 bases). Specimen: blood. CDR3 protein: CASSLQGNVNEQFF. CDR3 DNA sequence: TGCGCCAGCAGCTTGCAGGGTAATGTCAATGAGCAGTTCTTC.